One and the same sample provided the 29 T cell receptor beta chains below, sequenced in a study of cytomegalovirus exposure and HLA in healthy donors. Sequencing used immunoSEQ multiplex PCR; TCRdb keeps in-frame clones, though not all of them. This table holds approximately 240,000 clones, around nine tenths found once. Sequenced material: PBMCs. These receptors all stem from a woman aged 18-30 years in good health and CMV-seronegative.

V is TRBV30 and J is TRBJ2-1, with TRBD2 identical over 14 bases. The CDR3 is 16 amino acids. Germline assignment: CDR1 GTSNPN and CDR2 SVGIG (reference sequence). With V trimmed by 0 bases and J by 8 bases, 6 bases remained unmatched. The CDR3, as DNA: TGTGCCTGGAGTGTATTAGGGACTAGCGGGAGAGATGAGCAGTTCTTC. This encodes CAWSVLGTSGRDEQFF.

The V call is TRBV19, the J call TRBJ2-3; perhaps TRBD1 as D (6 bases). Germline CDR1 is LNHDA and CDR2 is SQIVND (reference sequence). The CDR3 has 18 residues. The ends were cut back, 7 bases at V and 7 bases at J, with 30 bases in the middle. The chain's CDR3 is CASTQFPPRGLFPHTQYF. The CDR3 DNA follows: TGTGCCAGTACCCAATTCCCCCCAAGGGGGTTGTTCCCCCATACGCAGTATTTT.

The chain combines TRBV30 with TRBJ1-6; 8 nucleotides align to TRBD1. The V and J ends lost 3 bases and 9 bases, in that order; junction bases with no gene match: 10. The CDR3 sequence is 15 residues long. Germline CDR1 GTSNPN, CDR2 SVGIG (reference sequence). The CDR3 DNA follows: TGTGCCTGGAGCGGCCCCGGGACAGGAGGTTCACCCCTCCACTTT. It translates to CAWSGPGTGGSPLHF.

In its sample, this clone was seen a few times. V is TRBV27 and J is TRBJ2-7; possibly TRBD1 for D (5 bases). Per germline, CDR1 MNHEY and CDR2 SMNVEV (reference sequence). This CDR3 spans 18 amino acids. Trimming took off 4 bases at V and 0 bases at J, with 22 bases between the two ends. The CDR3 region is CASSSTVAPRQHSYEQYF. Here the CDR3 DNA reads TGTGCCAGCAGTTCGACAGTGGCCCCCCGACAGCACTCCTACGAGCAGTACTTC.

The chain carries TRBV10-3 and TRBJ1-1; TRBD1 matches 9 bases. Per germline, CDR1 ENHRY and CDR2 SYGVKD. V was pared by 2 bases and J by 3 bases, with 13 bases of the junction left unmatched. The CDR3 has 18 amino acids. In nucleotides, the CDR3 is TGTGCCATCAGTGAGGTATGGACAGGGGTCGCCCGGTACACTGAAGCTTTCTTT. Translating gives CAISEVWTGVARYTEAFF.

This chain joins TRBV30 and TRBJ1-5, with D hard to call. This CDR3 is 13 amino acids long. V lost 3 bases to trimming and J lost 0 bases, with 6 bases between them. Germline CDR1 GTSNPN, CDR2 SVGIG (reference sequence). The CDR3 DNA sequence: TGTGCCTGGAGGTTCTATAGCAATCAGCCCCAGCATTTT. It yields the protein CAWRFYSNQPQHF.

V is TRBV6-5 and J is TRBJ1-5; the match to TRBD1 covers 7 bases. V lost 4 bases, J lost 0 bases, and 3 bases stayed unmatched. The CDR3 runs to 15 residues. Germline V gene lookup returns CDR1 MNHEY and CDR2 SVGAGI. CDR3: CASSSTGYSNQPQHF. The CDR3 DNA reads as TGTGCCAGCAGTTCGACAGGGTATAGCAATCAGCCCCAGCATTTT.

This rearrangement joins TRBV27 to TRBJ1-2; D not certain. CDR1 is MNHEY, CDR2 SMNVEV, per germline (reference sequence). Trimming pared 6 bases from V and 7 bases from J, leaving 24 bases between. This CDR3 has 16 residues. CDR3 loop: CASSPNSLYGRFGYTF. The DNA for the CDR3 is TGTGCCAGCAGCCCAAACTCTTTATATGGTCGGTTTGGCTACACCTTC.

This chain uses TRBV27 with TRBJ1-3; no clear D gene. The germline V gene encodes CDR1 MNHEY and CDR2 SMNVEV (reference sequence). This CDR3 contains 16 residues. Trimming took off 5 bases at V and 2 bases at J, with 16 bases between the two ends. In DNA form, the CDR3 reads TGTGCCAGCAGTAAAGGACTGGGGAGTACTGGAAACACCATATATTTT. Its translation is CASSKGLGSTGNTIYF.

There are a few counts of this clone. DNA of the CDR3: TGTGCCAGCAGTGAATCGGTACAGGGGGCTATTTCCTACGAGCAGTACTTC. Protein product: CASSESVQGAISYEQYF. The chain uses TRBV25-1 and TRBJ2-7, with 9 bases lining up with TRBD1. Germline CDR1 reads MGHDK; CDR2 reads SYGVNS. This CDR3 has 17 residues. The junction had 8 bases not matched to a gene; V was cut back by 1 base and J by 1 base.

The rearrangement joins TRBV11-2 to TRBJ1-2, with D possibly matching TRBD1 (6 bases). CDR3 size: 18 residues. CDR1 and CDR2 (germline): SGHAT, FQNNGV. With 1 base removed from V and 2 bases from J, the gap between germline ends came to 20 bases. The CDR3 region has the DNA TGTGCCAGCAGCTTAGGGGGGCGGCAGGGCCGTACAAACTATGGCTACACCTTC. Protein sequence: CASSLGGRQGRTNYGYTF.

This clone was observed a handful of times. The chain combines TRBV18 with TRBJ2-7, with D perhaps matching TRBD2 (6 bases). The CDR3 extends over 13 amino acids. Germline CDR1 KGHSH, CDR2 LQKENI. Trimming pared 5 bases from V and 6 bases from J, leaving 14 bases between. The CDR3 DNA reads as TGTGCCAGCTCAACCACGGTCGGGGGCGAGCAGTACTTC. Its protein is CASSTTVGGEQYF.

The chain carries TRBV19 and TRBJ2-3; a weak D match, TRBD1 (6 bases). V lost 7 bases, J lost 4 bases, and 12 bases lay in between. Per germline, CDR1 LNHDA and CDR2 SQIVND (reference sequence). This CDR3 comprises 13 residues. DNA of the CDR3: TGTGCCAGTATGGCAGGGGATGCAGATACGCAGTATTTT. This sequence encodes CASMAGDADTQYF.

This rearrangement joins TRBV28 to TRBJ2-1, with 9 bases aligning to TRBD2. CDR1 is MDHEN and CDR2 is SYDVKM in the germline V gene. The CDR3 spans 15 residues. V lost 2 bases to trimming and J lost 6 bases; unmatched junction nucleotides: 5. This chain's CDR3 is CASSLAGGPLNEQFF. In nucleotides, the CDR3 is TGTGCCAGCAGTTTAGCGGGAGGGCCCCTCAATGAGCAGTTCTTC.

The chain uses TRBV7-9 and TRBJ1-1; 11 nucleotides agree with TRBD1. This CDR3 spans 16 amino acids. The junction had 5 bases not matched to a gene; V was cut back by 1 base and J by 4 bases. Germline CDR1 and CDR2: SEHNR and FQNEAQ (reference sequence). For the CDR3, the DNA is TGTGCCAGCAGCTTAGGATCGGGGACAGGGGGCACTGAAGCTTTCTTT. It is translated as CASSLGSGTGGTEAFF.

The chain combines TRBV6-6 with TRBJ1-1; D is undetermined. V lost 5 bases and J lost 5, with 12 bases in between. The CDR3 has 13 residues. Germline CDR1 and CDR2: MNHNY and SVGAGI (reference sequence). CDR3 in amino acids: CASSLPGKTEAFF. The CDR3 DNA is TGTGCCAGCAGTCTCCCCGGTAAGACTGAAGCTTTCTTT.

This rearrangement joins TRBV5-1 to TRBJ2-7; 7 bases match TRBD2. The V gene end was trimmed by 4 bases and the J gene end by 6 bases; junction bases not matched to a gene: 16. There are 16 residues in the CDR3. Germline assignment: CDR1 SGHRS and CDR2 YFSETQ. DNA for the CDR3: TGCGCCAGCAGCGGGCTGACTAGCCCCCTCGAAGGCGAGCAGTACTTC. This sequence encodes CASSGLTSPLEGEQYF.

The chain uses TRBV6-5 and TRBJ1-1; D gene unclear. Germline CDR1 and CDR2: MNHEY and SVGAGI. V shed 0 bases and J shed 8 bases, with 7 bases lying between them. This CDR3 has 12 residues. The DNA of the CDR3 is TGTGCCAGCAGTTACTCGAGACTCGAAGCTTTCTTT. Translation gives CASSYSRLEAFF.

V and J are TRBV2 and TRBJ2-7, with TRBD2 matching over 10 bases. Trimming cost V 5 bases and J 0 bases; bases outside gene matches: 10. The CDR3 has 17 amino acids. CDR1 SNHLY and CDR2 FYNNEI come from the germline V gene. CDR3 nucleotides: TGTGCCAGCAGTCCCGAACTAGCGGGAATAAGCTCCTACGAGCAGTACTTC. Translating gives CASSPELAGISSYEQYF.

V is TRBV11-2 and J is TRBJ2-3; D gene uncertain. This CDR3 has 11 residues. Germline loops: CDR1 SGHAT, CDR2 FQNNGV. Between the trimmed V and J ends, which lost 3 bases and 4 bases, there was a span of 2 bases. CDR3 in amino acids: CASSFADTQYF. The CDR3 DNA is TGTGCCAGCAGCTTCGCAGATACGCAGTATTTT.

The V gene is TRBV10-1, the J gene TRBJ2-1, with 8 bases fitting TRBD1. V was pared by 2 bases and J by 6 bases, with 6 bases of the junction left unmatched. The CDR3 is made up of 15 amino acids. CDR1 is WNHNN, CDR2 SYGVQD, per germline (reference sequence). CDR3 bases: TGCGCCAGCAGTGAGCTTGGGACAGGCGGCAATGAGCAGTTCTTC. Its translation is CASSELGTGGNEQFF.

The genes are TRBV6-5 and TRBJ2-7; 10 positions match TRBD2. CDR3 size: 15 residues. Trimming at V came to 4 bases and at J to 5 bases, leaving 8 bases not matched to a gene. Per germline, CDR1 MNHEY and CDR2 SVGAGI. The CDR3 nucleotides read TGTGCCAGCAGTTCGCTAGCGGGAGTTGCCAACGAGCAGTACTTC. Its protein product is CASSSLAGVANEQYF.

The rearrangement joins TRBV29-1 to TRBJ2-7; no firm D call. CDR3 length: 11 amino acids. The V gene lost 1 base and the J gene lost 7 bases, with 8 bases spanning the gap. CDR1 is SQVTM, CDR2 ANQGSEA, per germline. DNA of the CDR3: TGCAGCGTTGAAGGGAGAAGGGAGCAGTACTTC. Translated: CSVEGRREQYF.

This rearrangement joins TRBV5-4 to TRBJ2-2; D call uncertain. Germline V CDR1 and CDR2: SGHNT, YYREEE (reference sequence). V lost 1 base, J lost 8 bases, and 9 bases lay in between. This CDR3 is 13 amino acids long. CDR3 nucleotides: TGTGCCAGCAGCTTGATAGCCTCTGGGGAGCTGTTTTTT. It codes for CASSLIASGELFF.

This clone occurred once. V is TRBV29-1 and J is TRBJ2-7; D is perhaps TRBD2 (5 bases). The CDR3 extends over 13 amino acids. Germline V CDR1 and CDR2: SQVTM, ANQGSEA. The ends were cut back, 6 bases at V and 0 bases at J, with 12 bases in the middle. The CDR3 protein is CSVGAVFSYEQYF. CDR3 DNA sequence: TGCAGCGTCGGAGCGGTGTTCTCCTACGAGCAGTACTTC.

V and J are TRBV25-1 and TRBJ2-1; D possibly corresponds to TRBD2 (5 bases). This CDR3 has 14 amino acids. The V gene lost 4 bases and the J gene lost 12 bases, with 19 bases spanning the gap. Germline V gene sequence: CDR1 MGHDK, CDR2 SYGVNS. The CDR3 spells CASSGKHKVGGQFF. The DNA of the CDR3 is TGTGCCAGCAGTGGCAAGCATAAGGTTGGAGGGCAGTTCTTC.

The CDR3 coding sequence is TGTGCCAGCAGCGAAGGGGCTGTCGAAGCTTTCTTT. It encodes CASSEGAVEAFF. The rearrangement joins TRBV7-9 to TRBJ1-1; D is perhaps TRBD1 (5 bases). The CDR3 covers 12 residues. Germline loops: CDR1 SEHNR, CDR2 FQNEAQ (reference sequence). The germline V and J ends were trimmed by 5 bases and 8 bases, with 12 bases remaining between them.

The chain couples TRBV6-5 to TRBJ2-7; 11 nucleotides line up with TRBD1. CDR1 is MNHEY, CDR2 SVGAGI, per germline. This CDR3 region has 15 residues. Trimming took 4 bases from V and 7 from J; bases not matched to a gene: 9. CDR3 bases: TGTGCCAGCAGTTCAGGGGGACAGGGGGTAATGGAGCAGTACTTC. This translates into CASSSGGQGVMEQYF.

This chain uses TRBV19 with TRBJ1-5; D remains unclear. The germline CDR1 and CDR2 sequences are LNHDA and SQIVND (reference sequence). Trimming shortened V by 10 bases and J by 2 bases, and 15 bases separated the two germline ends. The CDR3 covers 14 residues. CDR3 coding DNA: TGTGCCACGGAACCCCGCGGTCGCAATCAGCCCCAGCATTTT. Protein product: CATEPRGRNQPQHF.